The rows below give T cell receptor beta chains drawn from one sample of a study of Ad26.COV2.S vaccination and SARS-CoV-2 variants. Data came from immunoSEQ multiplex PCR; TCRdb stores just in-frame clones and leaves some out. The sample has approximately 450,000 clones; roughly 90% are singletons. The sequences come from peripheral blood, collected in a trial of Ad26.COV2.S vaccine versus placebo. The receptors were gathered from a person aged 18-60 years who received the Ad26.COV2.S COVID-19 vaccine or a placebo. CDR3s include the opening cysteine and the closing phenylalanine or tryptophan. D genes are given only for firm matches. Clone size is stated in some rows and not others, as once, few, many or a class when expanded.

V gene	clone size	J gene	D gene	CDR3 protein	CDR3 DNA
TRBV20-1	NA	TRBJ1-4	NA	CSASRDATNEKLFF	TGCAGTGCTAGTAGGGACGCAACTAATGAAAAACTGTTTTTT
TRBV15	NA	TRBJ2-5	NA	CATSRDRGGGETQYF	TGTGCCACCAGCAGAGATCGTGGAGGGGGAGAGACCCAGTACTTC
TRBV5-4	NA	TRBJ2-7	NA	CASSHDPRGSYEQYF	TGTGCCAGCAGCCATGACCCTAGAGGGTCCTACGAGCAGTACTTC
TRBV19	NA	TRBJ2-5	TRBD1	CASSSGDREHQETQYF	TGTGCCAGTAGTAGCGGGGACAGGGAACACCAAGAGACCCAGTACTTC
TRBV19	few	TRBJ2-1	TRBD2	CASSTPGLAGEPLFF	TGTGCCAGTAGTACTCCGGGACTAGCGGGAGAACCGCTGTTCTTC
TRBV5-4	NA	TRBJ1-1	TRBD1	CASSAWTGGGVGAEAFF	TGTGCCAGCAGCGCCTGGACAGGGGGCGGAGTGGGAGCTGAAGCTTTCTTT
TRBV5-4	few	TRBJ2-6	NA	CASSFLSGANVLTF	TGTGCCAGCAGCTTCCTCTCTGGGGCCAACGTCCTGACTTTC
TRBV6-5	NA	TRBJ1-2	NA	CASTSRTGYTF	TGTGCCAGCACCTCCCGGACAGGCTACACCTTC
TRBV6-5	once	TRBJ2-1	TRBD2	CASSYSGLVSNEQFF	TGTGCCAGCAGTTACTCCGGACTAGTTTCTAATGAGCAGTTCTTC
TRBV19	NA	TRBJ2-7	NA	CASTSDGQEYF	TGTGCCAGTACCTCAGACGGGCAGGAGTACTTC
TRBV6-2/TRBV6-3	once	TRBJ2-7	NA	CASSYLGPSYEQYF	TGTGCCAGCAGTTACTTGGGCCCCTCCTACGAGCAGTACTTC
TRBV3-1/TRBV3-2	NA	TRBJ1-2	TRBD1	CASSKTGGRDYTF	TGTGCCAGCAGCAAAACAGGGGGCCGAGACTACACCTTC
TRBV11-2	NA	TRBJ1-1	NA	CASSLARQSNTEAFF	TGTGCCAGCAGCTTAGCGAGGCAGTCGAACACTGAAGCTTTCTTT
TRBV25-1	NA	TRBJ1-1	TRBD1	CASSPPPTGTNTEAFF	TGTGCCAGCAGTCCCCCCCCGACAGGGACCAACACTGAAGCTTTCTTT
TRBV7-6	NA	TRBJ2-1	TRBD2	CASSLLVGGKDEQFF	TGTGCCAGCAGCTTATTGGTGGGAGGGAAGGATGAGCAGTTCTTC
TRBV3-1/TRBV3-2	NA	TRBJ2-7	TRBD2	CASSQEWREGRTYEQYF	TGTGCCAGCAGCCAAGAATGGAGGGAGGGCAGAACGTACGAGCAGTACTTC
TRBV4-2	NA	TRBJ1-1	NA	CASSQVLSRGTEAFF	TGTGCCAGCAGCCAAGTTTTATCGAGGGGGACTGAAGCTTTCTTT
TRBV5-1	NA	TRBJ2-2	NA	CASSLAVAGELFF	TGCGCCAGCAGCTTGGCTGTGGCGGGGGAGCTGTTTTTT
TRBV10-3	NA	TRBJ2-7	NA	CAISESGQPYEQYF	TGTGCCATCAGTGAGTCGGGGCAGCCTTACGAGCAGTACTTC
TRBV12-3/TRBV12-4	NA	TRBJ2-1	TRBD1	CASSSYRDRGEFF	TGTGCCAGCAGTTCATACCGGGACAGGGGCGAGTTCTTC
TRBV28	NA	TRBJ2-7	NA	CASSLSYGDSYEQYF	TGTGCCAGCAGTTTGAGCTACGGAGACTCCTACGAGCAGTACTTC
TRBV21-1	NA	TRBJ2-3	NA	CASSKAGDTQYF	TGTGCCAGCAGCAAAGCGGGAGATACGCAGTATTTT
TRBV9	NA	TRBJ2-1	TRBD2	CASSVMRGGGTNEQFF	TGTGCCAGCAGCGTAATGAGGGGCGGGGGGACAAATGAGCAGTTCTTC
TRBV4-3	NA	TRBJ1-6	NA	CASSQEEGRGYSPLHF	TGCGCCAGCAGCCAAGAAGAAGGGAGGGGGTATTCACCCCTCCACTTT
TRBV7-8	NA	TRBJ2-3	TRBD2	CASTLLTSGVKILDTQYF	TGTGCCAGCACCCTATTGACTAGCGGGGTTAAAATCTTGGATACGCAGTATTTT
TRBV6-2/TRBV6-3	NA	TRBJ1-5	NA	CASSYSGLTGQQPQHF	TGTGCCAGCAGTTACTCGGGACTGACAGGTCAACAGCCCCAGCATTTT
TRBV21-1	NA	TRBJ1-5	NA	CASEGGRRSQPQHF	TGTGCCAGCGAGGGGGGAAGGCGTAGTCAGCCCCAGCATTTT
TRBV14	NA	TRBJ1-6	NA	CASSQDMGTNNSPLHF	TGTGCCAGCAGCCAAGATATGGGGACGAATAATTCACCCCTCCACTTT
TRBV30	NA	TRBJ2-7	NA	CAWTGPYEQYF	TGTGCCTGGACAGGGCCCTACGAGCAGTACTTC
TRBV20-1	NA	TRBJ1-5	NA	CSASWGGEGWNQPQHF	TGCAGTGCTAGTTGGGGCGGGGAAGGCTGGAATCAGCCCCAGCATTTT
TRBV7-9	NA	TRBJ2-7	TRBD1	CASSVDRDSTTYEQYF	TGTGCCAGCAGCGTCGACCGGGACAGCACGACCTACGAGCAGTACTTC
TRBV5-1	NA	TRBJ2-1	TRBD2	CASSWTSGGVREQFF	TGCGCCAGCAGCTGGACTAGCGGGGGCGTTCGTGAGCAGTTCTTC
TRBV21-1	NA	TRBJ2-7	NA	CASSKNRIGNGEQYF	TGTGCCAGCAGCAAAAACCGGATCGGGAATGGAGAGCAGTACTTC
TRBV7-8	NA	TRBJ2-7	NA	CASSLVGAGRNYEQYF	TGTGCCAGCAGCTTAGTGGGGGCAGGCCGAAACTACGAGCAGTACTTC
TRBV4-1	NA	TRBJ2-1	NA	CASSQDKNEQFF	TGCGCCAGCAGCCAAGATAAGAATGAGCAGTTCTTC
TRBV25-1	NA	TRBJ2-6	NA	CASSEFGQSSGANVLTF	TGTGCCAGCAGTGAATTCGGACAGAGCTCTGGGGCCAACGTCCTGACTTTC
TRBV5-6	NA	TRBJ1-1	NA	CASSLVRDRNTEAFF	TGTGCCAGCAGCTTGGTTAGGGACCGAAACACTGAAGCTTTCTTT
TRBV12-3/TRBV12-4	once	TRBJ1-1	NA	CASSPGYGAFF	TGTGCCAGCAGCCCAGGGTATGGAGCTTTCTTT
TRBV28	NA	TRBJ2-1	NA	CASSFLRSDNEQFF	TGTGCCAGCAGTTTCCTTAGATCCGACAATGAGCAGTTCTTC
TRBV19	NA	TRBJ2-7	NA	CASSIQADSYEQYF	TGTGCCAGTAGTATCCAGGCAGATTCCTACGAGCAGTACTTC
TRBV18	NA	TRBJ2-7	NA	CASSPFSRTQSPYEQYF	TGTGCCAGCTCACCATTTAGTAGGACACAGAGCCCCTACGAGCAGTACTTC
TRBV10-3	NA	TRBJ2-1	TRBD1	CAITRQGFYNEQFF	TGTGCCATCACTAGACAGGGTTTCTACAATGAGCAGTTCTTC
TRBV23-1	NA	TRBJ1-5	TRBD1	CASTPYTSGQGVGRQPQHF	TGCGCCAGCACTCCCTATACTTCGGGACAGGGTGTAGGTCGACAGCCCCAGCATTTT
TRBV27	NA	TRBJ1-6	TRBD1	CASTLGQGNSPLHF	TGTGCCAGCACCCTGGGACAGGGTAATTCACCCCTCCACTTT
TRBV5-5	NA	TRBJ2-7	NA	CASSFRGIGAYEQYF	TGTGCCAGCAGCTTCAGGGGAATAGGTGCCTACGAGCAGTACTTC
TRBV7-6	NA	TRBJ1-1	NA	CASTGPWGLRTQRSPEAFF	TGTGCCAGCACTGGCCCCTGGGGCCTCAGGACACAACGCTCCCCGGAAGCTTTCTTT
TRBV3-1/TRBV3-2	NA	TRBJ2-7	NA	CASSQNPEGEQYF	TGTGCCAGCAGCCAAAACCCGGAGGGCGAGCAGTACTTC
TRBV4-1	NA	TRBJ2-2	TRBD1	CASSQQTGTGGELFF	TGCGCCAGCAGCCAGCAGACAGGGACCGGCGGGGAGCTGTTTTTT
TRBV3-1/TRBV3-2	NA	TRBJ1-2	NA	CASSQGGFNFVGYTF	TGTGCCAGCAGCCAAGGAGGGTTTAACTTTGTTGGCTACACCTTC
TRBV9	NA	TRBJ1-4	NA	CASSEGWGANEKLFF	TGTGCCAGCAGCGAAGGGTGGGGAGCAAATGAAAAACTGTTTTTT
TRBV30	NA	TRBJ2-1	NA	CAWSFYRFDEQFF	TGTGCCTGGAGTTTTTATAGGTTTGATGAGCAGTTCTTC
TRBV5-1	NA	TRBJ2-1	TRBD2	CASSLLAGSYNEQFF	TGCGCCAGCAGCTTGCTAGCGGGAAGCTACAATGAGCAGTTCTTC
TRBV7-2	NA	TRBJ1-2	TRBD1	CASSEGQGGGYTF	TGTGCCAGCAGCGAGGGACAGGGGGGTGGCTACACCTTC